These 28 T cell receptor beta chains originate from one sample sequenced in a study of Graves' ophthalmopathy and Graves' hyperthyroidism. TCR beta CDR3 regions were amplified from RNA transcripts. A first-round RT-PCR used HTBI primers, followed by a second-round multiplex PCR. Each CDR3 protein gets one entry after TCRdb re-called the multiplex PCR reads with MiXCR. This sample has roughly 300,000 distinct CDR3 sequences, with roughly 16% found just once. Sequencing used peripheral blood. These receptors all come from an adult man with Graves' ophthalmopathy.

The chain combines TRBV5-1 with TRBJ2-4, with 7 bases matching TRBD1. V was pared by 1 base and J by 1 base, with 14 bases of the junction left unmatched. The germline V gene has CDR1 SGHRS and CDR2 YFSETQ. This CDR3 has 19 amino acids. In DNA, the CDR3 is TGCGCCAGCAGCTTGTCGCGTGGGACCCAGGGGGTTGCCAAAAACATTCAGTACTTC. This codes for CASSLSRGTQGVAKNIQYF. The entire variable domain, with the rest obtained from reference TRBV5-1 and TRBJ2-4, is as follows: KAGVTQTPRYLIKTRGQQVTLSCSPISGHRSVSWYQQTPGQGLQFLFEYFSETQRNKGNFPGRFSGRQFSNSRSEMNVSTLELGDSALYLCASSLSRGTQGVAKNIQYFGAGTRLSVL.

The V and J genes are TRBV7-8 and TRBJ1-5; weak D call: TRBD1 (5 bases). The CDR3 consists of 12 residues. Germline V gene lookup returns CDR1 SGHVS and CDR2 FQNEAQ. Trimming cost V 5 bases and J 6 bases, with 8 bases left between them. The CDR3, as DNA: TGTGCCAGCAGCCACCAGGGTCAGCCCCAGCATTTT. Its translation: CASSHQGQPQHF.

The chain links TRBV20-1 to TRBJ1-1; D call uncertain. The germline V gene encodes CDR1 DFQATT and CDR2 SNEGSKA (reference sequence). The CDR3 spans 17 residues. Trimming removed 3 bases at V and 2 bases at J, with 22 bases between. CDR3 region: CSASVSGIRKRNTEAFF. The CDR3 nucleotides are TGCAGTGCTAGCGTTTCTGGGATAAGGAAGAGAAACACTGAAGCTTTCTTT.

This clonotype was counted ten times or more. This chain links TRBV4-3 with TRBJ1-2; the match to TRBD1 covers 7 bases. The J segment lost 5 bases and the V segment lost 1 base, leaving 10 bases of the junction unmatched. Germline CDR1 is LGHNA and CDR2 is YSLEER. The CDR3 loop spans 16 amino acids. The CDR3 DNA is TGCGCCAGCAGCCAAGTGCCCCACACAGGGGTTTATGGCTACACCTTC. The encoded protein is CASSQVPHTGVYGYTF.

This sequence joins TRBV28 and TRBJ2-7; 7 nucleotides align to TRBD1. CDR1 is MDHEN and CDR2 is SYDVKM in the germline V gene. This CDR3 region has 15 residues. V gave up 2 bases and J gave up 1 base; unmatched junction bases: 5. DNA of the CDR3: TGTGCCAGCAGTTTAAGGGGACAGAGGTCCTACGAGCAGTACTTC. It specifies CASSLRGQRSYEQYF.

This clonotype turned up a few times. The chain recombines TRBV29-1 with TRBJ1-1; D remains unclear. Trimming took off 4 bases at V and 0 bases at J, with 15 bases between the two ends. Germline V lookup: CDR1 SQVTM, CDR2 ANQGSEA. The CDR3 extends over 15 amino acids. Here the CDR3 DNA reads TGCAGCGTTGTCGGGGTAACGGCTCTGAACACTGAAGCTTTCTTT. This gives the protein CSVVGVTALNTEAFF. Drawing the rest from reference TRBV29-1 and TRBJ1-1, the complete variable domain is SAVISQKPSRDICQRGTSLTIQCQVDSQVTMMFWYRQQPGQSLTLIATANQGSEATYESGFVIDKFPISRPNLTFSTLTVSNMSPEDSSIYLCSVVGVTALNTEAFFGQGTRLTVV.

This clonotype was counted ten times or more. V gene TRBV5-1 combines with J gene TRBJ2-7; 13 positions agree with TRBD2. CDR3 length equals 15 residues. J gave up 4 bases and V 3 bases, and 4 bases lay outside the gene matches. Per germline, CDR1 SGHRS and CDR2 YFSETQ. This CDR3 reads CASSSATSGGYEQYF. Written as DNA, the CDR3 is TGCGCCAGCAGCTCCGCGACTAGCGGGGGGTACGAGCAGTACTTC.

At least ten counts were recorded for this clonotype. V is TRBV7-2 and J is TRBJ1-1; D not certain. There are 13 residues in the CDR3. Germline assignment: CDR1 SGHTA and CDR2 FQGNSA. Trimming removed 5 bases at V and 1 base at J, with 8 bases between. The CDR3 bases are TGTGCCAGCAGCGTACGGTGGAACACTGAAGCTTTCTTT. Its protein product is CASSVRWNTEAFF.

This clonotype was picked up many times. This rearrangement joins TRBV7-2 to TRBJ2-7; D is unclear. Germline CDR1 reads SGHTA; CDR2 reads FQGNSA. The ends were cut back, 1 base at V and 5 bases at J, with 12 bases in the middle. The CDR3 has 14 amino acids. Here the CDR3 DNA reads TGTGCCAGCAGCTTAGTAGCAGCGAGTAACGAGCAGTACTTC. Protein: CASSLVAASNEQYF.

This clonotype was observed at least ten times. CDR3 protein: CASSLFLDTQYF. CDR3 coding DNA: TGTGCCAGCAGCTTGTTCTTGGATACGCAGTATTTT. This chain uses TRBV5-4 with TRBJ2-3; D gene uncertain. The CDR3 consists of 12 residues. V gave up 1 base and J gave up 6 bases, with 6 bases separating them. In germline, CDR1 is SGHNT, CDR2 YYREEE (reference sequence).

The chain links TRBV12-3 or TRBV12-4 to TRBJ2-5, with D perhaps matching TRBD2 (6 bases). The length of the CDR3 is 11 residues. The V end lost 5 bases, the J end lost 11 bases, and 12 bases lay between the germline ends. The CDR3 spells CASSPGDRQYF. In DNA form, the CDR3 reads TGTGCCAGCAGTCCGGGAGATCGGCAGTACTTC.

This clonotype was counted ten times or more. This chain links TRBV19 with TRBJ1-1, with D unclear. This CDR3 spans 15 amino acids. With 5 bases removed from V and 5 bases from J, the gap between germline ends came to 18 bases. Per germline, CDR1 LNHDA and CDR2 SQIVND (reference sequence). The CDR3 reads CASSFTGPLRTEAFF. CDR3 in DNA: TGTGCCAGTAGTTTTACCGGGCCACTTAGAACTGAAGCTTTCTTT.

This chain links TRBV6-1 with TRBJ2-7, with TRBD2 matching 8 bases. V lost 6 bases and J lost 5; bases outside the gene matches: 9. This CDR3 is built from 14 residues. Germline V CDR1 and CDR2: MNHNS, SASEGT. The chain's CDR3 is CASRPSGLDHEQYF. CDR3 DNA: TGTGCCAGCAGACCCTCGGGACTAGACCACGAGCAGTACTTC.

This clonotype has a count of ten or more. DNA for the CDR3: TGTGCCAGCAGCCCGCGGACTAGCGGGAGAAGGCAAGAGACCCAGTACTTC. The encoded protein is CASSPRTSGRRQETQYF. The chain is built from TRBV11-2 and TRBJ2-5; 13 bases align to TRBD2. The V and J ends lost 5 bases and 2 bases, in that order; junction bases with no gene match: 8. Germline V gene sequence: CDR1 SGHAT, CDR2 FQNNGV. The CDR3 covers 17 residues.

This clonotype was seen repeatedly, ten times or more. This chain joins TRBV9 and TRBJ1-1, with 11 positions matching TRBD1. After removal of 2 bases from V and 4 bases from J, the junction contained 16 bases not matched to a gene. The CDR3 covers 19 residues. Per the germline V gene, CDR1 is SGDLS and CDR2 is YYNGEE. The CDR3 loop is CASSVLPPTGGTGGTEAFF. The CDR3 coding sequence is TGTGCCAGCAGCGTTCTGCCTCCGACGGGGGGGACAGGGGGCACTGAAGCTTTCTTT.

The gene calls are TRBV6-1 and TRBJ2-7; 8 nucleotides match TRBD1. With V trimmed by 4 bases and J by 4 bases, 9 bases remained unmatched. Germline V lookup: CDR1 MNHNS, CDR2 SASEGT. CDR3 length equals 15 residues. CDR3 coding DNA: TGTGCCAGCAGTGTCGGACAGGGAATTAGGTACGAGCAGTACTTC. This sequence encodes CASSVGQGIRYEQYF.

This clonotype came up many times. This chain connects TRBV20-1 to TRBJ2-7, with 7 bases matching TRBD2. CDR1 and CDR2 from the germline V gene are DFQATT and SNEGSKA (reference sequence). V trimming: 5 bases; J trimming: 7 bases; junction bases outside the gene matches: 5. The CDR3 is 11 residues long. The CDR3 DNA reads as TGCAGTGCTCGATCGGGAGGTGAGCAGTACTTC. It encodes CSARSGGEQYF.

Ten or more counts support this clonotype. The chain uses TRBV19 and TRBJ1-1; no clear D gene. Between the trimmed V and J ends, which lost 6 bases and 8 bases, there was a span of 16 bases. Germline V gene sequence: CDR1 LNHDA, CDR2 SQIVND (reference sequence). This CDR3 has 13 amino acids. CDR3 coding DNA: TGTGCCAGTAGCCTCCTCCGACACGTCGAAGCTTTCTTT. Translated: CASSLLRHVEAFF.

This clonotype has ten or more counts. The chain links TRBV7-9 to TRBJ1-1; D not resolved. The CDR3 is 15 amino acids. Germline lookup yields CDR1 SEHNR and CDR2 FQNEAQ (reference sequence). Trimming removed 5 bases from V and 0 bases from J, with 13 bases in between. The CDR3 nucleotides are TGTGCCAGCAGCCCTCCGGTGGGCGTGAACACTGAAGCTTTCTTT. Translating it yields CASSPPVGVNTEAFF.

At least ten counts were recorded for this clonotype. V and J are TRBV20-1 and TRBJ2-7; 10 bases are a match to TRBD1. Germline CDR1 reads DFQATT; CDR2 reads SNEGSKA (reference sequence). The junction had 2 bases not matched to a gene; V was cut back by 0 bases and J by 0 bases. The CDR3 runs 15 residues. CDR3 DNA sequence: TGCAGTGCTAGAGATTGGGACAGGGGCTCCTACGAGCAGTACTTC. Its translation is CSARDWDRGSYEQYF.

This clonotype was detected ten times or more. The V call is TRBV7-6, the J call TRBJ1-1; no firm D call. In germline, CDR1 is SGHVS, CDR2 FNYEAQ. V was pared by 1 base and J by 6 bases, with 12 bases between. CDR3 size: 14 residues. CDR3 in DNA: TGTGCCAGCAGCTTAGTTGACGCTGGCTCTGAAGCTTTCTTT. It encodes CASSLVDAGSEAFF.

This clonotype was seen repeatedly, ten times or more. The V call is TRBV5-1, the J call TRBJ2-2; D might be TRBD1 (6 bases). CDR3 length: 15 residues. Germline-derived CDR1 and CDR2 are SGHRS and YFSETQ. V was cut by 0 bases and J by 3 bases, with 9 bases left in between. The CDR3 DNA sequence: TGCGCCAGCAGCTTGGCACAGGGAGACACCGGGGAGCTGTTTTTT. The encoded protein is CASSLAQGDTGELFF.

As regards this clonotype: A much larger clone lies one base from this, so it may be a read error. The V and J genes are TRBV2 and TRBJ2-3; no firm D call. CDR3 length equals 11 residues. Looked up from germline, CDR1 is SNHLY and CDR2 is FYNNEI. V was pared by 5 bases and J by 3 bases, with 3 bases between. The CDR3 nucleotides are TGTGCCAGCAGTCAAACAGATACGCAGTATTTT. Translating it yields CASSQTDTQYF.

This clonotype was observed many times. This chain uses TRBV4-1 with TRBJ2-7; a possible D gene is TRBD1 (6 bases). The CDR3 totals 16 residues. Looked up from germline, CDR1 is MGHRA and CDR2 is YSYEKL. Trimming shortened V by 0 bases and J by 4 bases, and 16 bases separated the two germline ends. The CDR3 DNA sequence: TGCGCCAGCAGCCAAGATGGCGGCAGGGGTGTGTACGAGCAGTACTTC. It specifies CASSQDGGRGVYEQYF.

This clonotype was seen ten or more times. The chain uses TRBV2 and TRBJ2-7; D tentatively reads TRBD1 or TRBD2 (5 bases each). The CDR3 has 12 residues. Per germline, CDR1 SNHLY and CDR2 FYNNEI. Trimming pared 8 bases from V and 3 bases from J, leaving 11 bases between. This CDR3 reads CASHRDGYEQYF. The CDR3 coding sequence is TGTGCCAGCCACCGGGACGGCTACGAGCAGTACTTC.

The CDR3 sequence is CASSEPGTRNTEAFF. The CDR3, as DNA: TGTGCCAGCAGTGAACCTGGGACTAGGAACACTGAAGCTTTCTTT. The chain has TRBV6-1 and TRBJ1-1; perhaps TRBD1 as D (5 bases). The CDR3 extends over 15 amino acids. Per germline, CDR1 MNHNS and CDR2 SASEGT. Trimming cost V 2 bases and J 1 base, with 11 bases left between them.

This clonotype was picked up a small number of times. This may stem from a read error, because a much larger clone lies one nucleotide away. V gene TRBV9 combines with J gene TRBJ1-6, with 7 bases that match TRBD1. This CDR3 region has 15 residues. Germline V gene data show CDR1 as SGDLS and CDR2 as YYNGEE. The CDR3 is CASSVATGRNSLLHF. CDR3 sequence (DNA): TGTGCCAGCAGCGTAGCGACAGGGAGGAATTCACTCCTCCACTTT.

Ten or more counts support this clonotype. CDR3 coding DNA: TGTGCCAGCAGCTTGCGCCCCGGGACAGGGGTTTACGAGCAGTACTTC. It translates to CASSLRPGTGVYEQYF. V gene TRBV2 combines with J gene TRBJ2-7; 10 bases align to TRBD1. The CDR3 has 16 residues. Trimming cost V 6 bases and J 4 bases; bases outside gene matches: 12. Germline assignment: CDR1 SNHLY and CDR2 FYNNEI.